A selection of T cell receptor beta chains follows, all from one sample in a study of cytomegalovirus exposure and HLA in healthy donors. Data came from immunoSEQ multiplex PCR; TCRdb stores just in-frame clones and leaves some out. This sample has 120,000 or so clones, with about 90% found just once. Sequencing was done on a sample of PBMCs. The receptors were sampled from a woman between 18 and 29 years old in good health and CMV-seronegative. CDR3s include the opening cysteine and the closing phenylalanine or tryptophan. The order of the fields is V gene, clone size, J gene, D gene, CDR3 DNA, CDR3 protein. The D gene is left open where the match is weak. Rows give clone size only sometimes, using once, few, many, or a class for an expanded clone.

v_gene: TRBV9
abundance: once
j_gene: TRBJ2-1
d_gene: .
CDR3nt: TGTGCCAGCAGCCAGAGGGCAGGAGGCTCCTACAATGAGCAGTTCTTC
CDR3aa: CASSQRAGGSYNEQFF

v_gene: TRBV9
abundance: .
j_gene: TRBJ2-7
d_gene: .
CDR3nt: TGTGCCAGCAGCGACTCGGGGTCCTACTCCTACGAGCAGTACTTC
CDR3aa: CASSDSGSYSYEQYF

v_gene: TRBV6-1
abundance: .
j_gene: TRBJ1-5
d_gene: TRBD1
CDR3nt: TGTGCCAGCAGTGAAGGGACAGGGGGCTGGCAGCCCCAGCATTTT
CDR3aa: CASSEGTGGWQPQHF

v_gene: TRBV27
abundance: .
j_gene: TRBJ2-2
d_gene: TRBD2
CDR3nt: TGTGCCAGCACCGGGAGGGCAGCGAACACCGGGGAGCTGTTTTTT
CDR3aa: CASTGRAANTGELFF

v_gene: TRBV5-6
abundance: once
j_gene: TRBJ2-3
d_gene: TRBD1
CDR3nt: TGTGCCAGCAGCCCGACAGGGGGGACAGATACGCAGTATTTT
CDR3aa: CASSPTGGTDTQYF

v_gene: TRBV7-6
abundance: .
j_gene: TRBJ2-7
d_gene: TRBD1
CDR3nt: TGTGCCAGCAGCCCGGGGACAGGGTCGGAAGAGCAGTACTTC
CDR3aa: CASSPGTGSEEQYF

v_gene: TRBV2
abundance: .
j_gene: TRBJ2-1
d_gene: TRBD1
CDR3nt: TGTGCCAGCAGGCCCTGGGACAGGGGGGCTGTCTATGAGCAGTTCTTC
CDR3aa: CASRPWDRGAVYEQFF

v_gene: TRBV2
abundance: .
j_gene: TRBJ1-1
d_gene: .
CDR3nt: TGTGCCAGCAGTAGCAAAGAATCGGGTGAAGCTTTCTTT
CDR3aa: CASSSKESGEAFF

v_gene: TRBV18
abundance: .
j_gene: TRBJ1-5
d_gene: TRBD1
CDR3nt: TGTGCCAGCTCACCGGACAGGGCTGAGCCCCAGCATTTT
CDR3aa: CASSPDRAEPQHF

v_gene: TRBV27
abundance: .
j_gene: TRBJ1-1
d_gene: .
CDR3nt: TGTGCCAGCAGTTCAGGGAACACTGAAGCTTTCTTT
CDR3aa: CASSSGNTEAFF

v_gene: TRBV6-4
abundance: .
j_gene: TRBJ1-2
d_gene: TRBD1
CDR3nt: TGTGCCAGCAGTGTATCAGGGGGAGTCGGCTACACCTTC
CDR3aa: CASSVSGGVGYTF

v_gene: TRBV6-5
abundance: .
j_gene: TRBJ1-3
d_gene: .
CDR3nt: TGTGCCAGCAGCCCCAAGGGGTACAGAGGAAACACCATATATTTT
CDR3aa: CASSPKGYRGNTIYF

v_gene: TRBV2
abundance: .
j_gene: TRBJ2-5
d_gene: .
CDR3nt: TGTGCCAGCAGTGACGCGTACTCCGAGACCCAGTACTTC
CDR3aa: CASSDAYSETQYF

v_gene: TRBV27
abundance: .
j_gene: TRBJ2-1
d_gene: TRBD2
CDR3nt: TGTGCCAGCAGTTCGCCGACTAGCGGGAGGTGGGCTGAGCAGTTCTTC
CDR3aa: CASSSPTSGRWAEQFF

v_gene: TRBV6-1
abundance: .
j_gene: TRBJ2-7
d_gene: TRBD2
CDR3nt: TGTGCCAGCATTAACGGGGGGAGCCTCTTATACGAGCAGTACTTC
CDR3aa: CASINGGSLLYEQYF

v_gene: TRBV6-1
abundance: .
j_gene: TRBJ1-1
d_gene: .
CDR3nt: TGTGCCAGCAATGGGGGAGGTCGGAACACTGAAGCTTTCTTT
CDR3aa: CASNGGGRNTEAFF

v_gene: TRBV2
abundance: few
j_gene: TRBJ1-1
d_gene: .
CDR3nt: TGTGCCAGCAGTGGAGGCCAGATGAACACTGAAGCTTTCTTT
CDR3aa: CASSGGQMNTEAFF

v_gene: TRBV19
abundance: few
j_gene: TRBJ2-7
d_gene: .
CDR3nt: TGTGCCAGTACCGGATCGGGGGAGCAGTACTTC
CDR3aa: CASTGSGEQYF

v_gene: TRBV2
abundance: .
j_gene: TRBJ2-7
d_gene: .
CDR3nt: TGTGCCAGCAGTGAAGGGGCAGGGGTCACCTACGAGCAGTACTTC
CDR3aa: CASSEGAGVTYEQYF

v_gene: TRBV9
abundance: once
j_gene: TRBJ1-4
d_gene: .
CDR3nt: TGTGCCAGCAGCGTTCGGGGGACGGTAGGTGAAAAACTGTTTTTT
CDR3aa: CASSVRGTVGEKLFF

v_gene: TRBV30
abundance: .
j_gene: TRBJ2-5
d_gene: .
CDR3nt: TGTGCCTGGAGAGAACGAGGACAATCGAACTTC
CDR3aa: CAWRERGQSNF

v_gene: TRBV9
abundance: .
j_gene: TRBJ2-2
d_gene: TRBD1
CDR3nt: TGTGCCAGCAGCGTAGTTCGTCCAGGGGGCTCTCCCCACACCGGGGAGCTGTTTTTT
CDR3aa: CASSVVRPGGSPHTGELFF

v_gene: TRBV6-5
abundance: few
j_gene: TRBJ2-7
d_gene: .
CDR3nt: TGTGCCAGCAGTTACTCTCAGGCAACTTACGAGCAGTACTTC
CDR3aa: CASSYSQATYEQYF

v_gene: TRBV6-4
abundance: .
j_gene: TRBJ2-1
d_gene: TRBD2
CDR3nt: TGTGCCAGCAGTGTTAGTAGCGGGGGGGCAAGTGAGCAGTTCTTC
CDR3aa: CASSVSSGGASEQFF

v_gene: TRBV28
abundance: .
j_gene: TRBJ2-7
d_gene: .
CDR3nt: TGTGCCAGCAGTGCCCCCATCAGGGTTGGTGGCTACGAGCAGTACTTC
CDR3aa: CASSAPIRVGGYEQYF

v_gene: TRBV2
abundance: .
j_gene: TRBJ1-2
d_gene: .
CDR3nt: TGTGCCAGCAGCGGCGACAGGTCTAACTATGGCTACACCTTC
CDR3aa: CASSGDRSNYGYTF

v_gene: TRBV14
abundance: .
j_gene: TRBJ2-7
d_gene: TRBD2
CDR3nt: TGTGCCAGCAGCCAGCGACTGTCTAGCGGGTACTACGAGCAGTACTTC
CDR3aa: CASSQRLSSGYYEQYF

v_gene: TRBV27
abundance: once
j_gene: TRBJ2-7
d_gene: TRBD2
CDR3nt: TGTGCCAGCAGTCCTAGCGGGAGCCTCTACGAGCAGTACTTC
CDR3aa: CASSPSGSLYEQYF

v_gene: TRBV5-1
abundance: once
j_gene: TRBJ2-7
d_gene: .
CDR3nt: TGCGCCAGCAGCTTGCAGCCGGCAGGGGGGTCCGAGCAGTACTTC
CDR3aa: CASSLQPAGGSEQYF

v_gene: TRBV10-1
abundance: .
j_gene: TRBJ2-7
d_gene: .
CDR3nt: TGCGCCAGCAGTGAGTCTAGCAGCACCTACGAGCAGTACTTC
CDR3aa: CASSESSSTYEQYF

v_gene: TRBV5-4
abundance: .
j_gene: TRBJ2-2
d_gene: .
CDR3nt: TGTGCCAGCAGCTTTAGCCCAAACACCGGGGAGCTGTTTTTT
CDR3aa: CASSFSPNTGELFF

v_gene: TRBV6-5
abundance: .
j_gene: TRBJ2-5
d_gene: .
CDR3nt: TGTGCCAGCAGTTCTACAGTACAGACCCAGTACTTC
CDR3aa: CASSSTVQTQYF

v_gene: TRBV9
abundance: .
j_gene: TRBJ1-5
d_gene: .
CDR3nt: TGTGCCAGCAGCGTGGGCTATAGCAATCAGCCCCAGCATTTT
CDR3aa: CASSVGYSNQPQHF

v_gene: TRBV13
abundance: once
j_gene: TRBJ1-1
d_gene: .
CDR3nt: TGTGCCAGCAGCCTACAGGGTGGGTTCACTGAAGCTTTCTTT
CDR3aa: CASSLQGGFTEAFF

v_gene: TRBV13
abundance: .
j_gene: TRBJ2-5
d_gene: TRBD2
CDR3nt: TGTGCCAGCAGCTCAATCGAGCGGGAGGGGGGAGAGACCCAGTACTTC
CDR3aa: CASSSIEREGGETQYF

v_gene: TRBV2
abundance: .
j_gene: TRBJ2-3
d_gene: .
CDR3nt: TGTGCCAGCAGTGAGGTTAGATCTAGCACAGATACGCAGTATTTT
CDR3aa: CASSEVRSSTDTQYF

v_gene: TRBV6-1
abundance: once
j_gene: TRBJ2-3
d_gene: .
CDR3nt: TGTGCCAGCACCAGACGGGAGTTAGTGGGAGATACGCAGTATTTT
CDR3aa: CASTRRELVGDTQYF

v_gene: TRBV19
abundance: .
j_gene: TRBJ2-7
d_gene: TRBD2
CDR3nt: TGTGCCAGTAGTCCAGGACTAGTCGCACGCTACGAGCAGTACTTC
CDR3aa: CASSPGLVARYEQYF

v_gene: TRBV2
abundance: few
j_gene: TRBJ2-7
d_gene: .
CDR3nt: TGTGCCAGCCAGGGTTACGAGCAGTACTTC
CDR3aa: CASQGYEQYF

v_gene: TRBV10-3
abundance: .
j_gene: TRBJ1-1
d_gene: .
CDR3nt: TGTGCCATCAGCGGGGAGATGAACACTGAAGCTTTCTTT
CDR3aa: CAISGEMNTEAFF

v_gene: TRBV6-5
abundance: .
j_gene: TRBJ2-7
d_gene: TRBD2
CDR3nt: TGTGCCAGCCTGGGACTAGCGGGAGCAAGGGAGCAGTACTTC
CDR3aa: CASLGLAGAREQYF

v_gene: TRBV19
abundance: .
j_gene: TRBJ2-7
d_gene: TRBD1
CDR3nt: TGTGCCAGCAACTACAGGGGCCGCCCGTACGAGCAGTACTTC
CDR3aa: CASNYRGRPYEQYF

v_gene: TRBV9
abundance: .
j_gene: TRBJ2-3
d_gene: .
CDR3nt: TGTGCCAGCAGCGACAGGATTAACACAGATACGCAGTATTTT
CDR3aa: CASSDRINTDTQYF

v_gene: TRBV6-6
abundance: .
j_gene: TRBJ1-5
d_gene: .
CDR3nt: TGTGCCAGCAGCTTCGGACAGTTGAATCAGCCCCAGCATTTT
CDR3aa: CASSFGQLNQPQHF